The clone carrying this T cell receptor (beta chain) was seen many times. This sample is drawn from a study of blood T cell repertoires in COVID-19. Overall study context: From the United States, Italy and Spain came samples of acute and convalescent COVID-19. Sample material is recorded as cDNA or gDNA derived from T cells, B-cell-depleted T cells, or PBMCs.

CDR1 and CDR2 (germline): LGHDT, YNNKEL (reference sequence). V shed 4 bases and J 4 bases; nucleotides not matched to a gene: 9. This CDR3 has 17 residues. Original analysis: Counts of nucleated cells, estimated from reference gene primer amplification, were obtained. Libraries were prepared by immunoSEQ multiplex PCR; TCRdb keeps only in-frame clonotypes and omits some of them. V and J calls and clone size are copied from that table; D and trimming were computed from the DNA. The data contain about 70,000 clones, 80% to 85% of them seen just once; the ten biggest clones take up 9% to 10%. The rearrangement links TRBV3-1 (or the pseudogene TRBV3-2) to TRBJ2-2, with TRBD1 matching over 10 bases. Material for sequencing was peripheral blood. The receptor was isolated from a woman older than 75 with acute or convalescent COVID-19. The CDR3 DNA sequence: TGTGCCAGCAGCCGGTACCGGGACAGGGGAGCCACCGGGGAGCTGTTTTTT. Translated: CASSRYRDRGATGELFF.